The present entry profiles one T cell receptor (beta chain) with its context. The sample originates from a study of cytomegalovirus exposure and HLA in healthy donors. The PCR ran on 60 Vbeta and 13 Jbeta primers. Repertoires were generated with immunoSEQ multiplex PCR, while TCRdb's copy carries only in-frame clones and drops some. Of about 140,000 clones in the sample, under 90% were seen once. The germline V gene encodes CDR1 ENHRY and CDR2 SYGVKD. V shed 2 bases and J 1 base; nucleotides not matched to a gene: 6. CDR3 length: 16 residues. The clonotype originates from a boy aged 2 to 9 in good health and CMV-seronegative. Specimen: PBMCs. The V and J genes are TRBV10-3 and TRBJ2-7; 9 bases map to TRBD1. The CDR3 loop is CAISEPQGAGSYEQYF. For the CDR3, the DNA is TGTGCCATCAGTGAGCCACAGGGGGCGGGGTCCTACGAGCAGTACTTC.